One and the same sample provided the 13 T cell receptor beta chains below, sequenced in a study of cytomegalovirus exposure and HLA in healthy donors. In the PCR, 60 Vbeta and 13 Jbeta primers were used. Profiled with immunoSEQ multiplex PCR; TCRdb holds only in-frame clones, not every one. The table records some 130,000 clones, roughly two thirds of them present only once. The sample consisted of PBMCs. These receptors were obtained from a young man in good health and CMV-seropositive.

The chain uses TRBV5-6 and TRBJ1-2; D not certain. Trimming cost V 4 bases and J 3 bases, with 10 bases left between them. The CDR3 has 13 residues. In germline, CDR1 is SGHDT, CDR2 YYEEEE. CDR3 sequence: CASSPEVYYGYTF. The CDR3 DNA reads TGTGCCAGCAGCCCCGAGGTTTACTATGGCTACACCTTC.

CDR3 region: CASSDSPSSEQFF. The CDR3 DNA sequence: TGTGCCAGCAGTGACTCCCCTAGTAGTGAGCAGTTCTTC. V is TRBV6-4 and J is TRBJ2-1; no definite D call. The CDR3 sequence is 13 residues long. Germline CDR1 reads MRHNA; CDR2 reads SNTAGT. Trimming stripped 0 bases from V and 9 bases from J, with 9 bases between.

This chain connects TRBV7-2 to TRBJ1-2; D is ambiguous. Germline loops: CDR1 SGHTA, CDR2 FQGNSA. With 1 base removed from V and 0 bases from J, the gap between germline ends came to 15 bases. This CDR3 region has 17 residues. The CDR3 reads CASSLVDSPLANYGYTF. The CDR3 DNA reads TGTGCCAGCAGCTTAGTAGATTCTCCTCTGGCTAACTATGGCTACACCTTC.

This clone has just one count. The rearrangement joins TRBV6-5 to TRBJ1-4; maybe TRBD1 (5 bases). Trimming removed 5 bases at V and 4 bases at J, with 11 bases between. CDR3 length equals 14 residues. Germline V gene data show CDR1 as MNHEY and CDR2 as SVGAGI. The CDR3 sequence is CASSRQRLNEKLFF. CDR3 coding DNA: TGTGCCAGCAGTCGACAGCGCCTTAATGAAAAACTGTTTTTT.

V usage is TRBV27 and J usage is TRBJ2-7, with TRBD2 matching over 7 bases. V trimming: 6 bases; J trimming: 4 bases; junction bases outside the gene matches: 12. CDR1 is MNHEY and CDR2 is SMNVEV in the germline V gene (reference sequence). The CDR3 contains 15 residues. In DNA form, the CDR3 reads TGTGCCAGCAGCTATAAAGGCGGGAGTAGGTACGAGCAGTACTTC. Protein: CASSYKGGSRYEQYF.

This clone occurred a few times. CDR3 nucleotide sequence: TGTGCCAGCAGTGAAGTTAGGGGCCAGTACTTC. It translates to CASSEVRGQYF. The rearrangement uses TRBV6-1 and TRBJ2-7, with D perhaps matching TRBD1 (5 bases). Trimming took off 1 base at V and 10 bases at J, with 8 bases between the two ends. Germline V gene lookup returns CDR1 MNHNS and CDR2 SASEGT. CDR3 size: 11 residues.

V and J are TRBV6-5 and TRBJ1-2; D possibly corresponds to TRBD1 (5 bases). The CDR3 is 11 residues long. Germline assignment: CDR1 MNHEY and CDR2 SVGAGI. The V gene lost 4 bases and the J gene lost 5 bases, with 5 bases spanning the gap. In nucleotides, the CDR3 is TGTGCCAGCAGTTCAGGGTATGGCTACACCTTC. Translated, it gives CASSSGYGYTF.

The V and J genes are TRBV19 and TRBJ2-5; 11 bases map to TRBD2. Germline lookup yields CDR1 LNHDA and CDR2 SQIVND (reference sequence). V shed 3 bases and J 2 bases; nucleotides not matched to a gene: 8. CDR3 size: 17 residues. CDR3 in DNA: TGTGCCAGTAGTATCCGACCGGGACTAGCGGAGCAAGAGACCCAGTACTTC. Translated: CASSIRPGLAEQETQYF.

This rearrangement joins TRBV10-1 to TRBJ2-2, with D tentatively TRBD1 (5 bases). Germline V gene data show CDR1 as WNHNN and CDR2 as SYGVQD (reference sequence). CDR3 size: 15 residues. V was cut by 4 bases and J by 7 bases, with 16 bases left in between. CDR3 region: CASSARAGSGGELFF. In DNA, the CDR3 is TGCGCCAGCAGTGCCAGAGCAGGGTCGGGCGGGGAGCTGTTTTTT.

The chain combines TRBV18 with TRBJ2-1; a weak D match, TRBD2 (6 bases). V lost 2 bases and J 12 bases, leaving 14 bases between the germline ends. Germline CDR1 and CDR2: KGHSH and LQKENI. CDR3 length: 13 amino acids. DNA for the CDR3: TGTGCCAGCTCACCAGTGCTAATGGGGGGGCAGTTCTTC. Its protein is CASSPVLMGGQFF.

This chain connects TRBV27 to TRBJ2-1, with 13 bases that match TRBD2. Germline V CDR1 and CDR2: MNHEY, SMNVEV (reference sequence). The V gene end was trimmed by 7 bases and the J gene end by 8 bases; junction bases not matched to a gene: 11. This CDR3 is 16 amino acids long. The CDR3 DNA follows: TGTGCCAGCACCATGCCTGGACTAGCGGGAGTTTATGAGCAGTTCTTC. Protein: CASTMPGLAGVYEQFF.

This chain links TRBV2 with TRBJ2-2; D is uncertain. The length of the CDR3 is 13 residues. CDR1 and CDR2 from the germline V gene are SNHLY and FYNNEI. V shed 5 bases and J shed 5 bases, with 9 bases lying between them. CDR3 DNA sequence: TGTGCCAGCAGTTTTCTAGTAACCGGGGAGCTGTTTTTT. This codes for CASSFLVTGELFF.

The chain combines TRBV18 with TRBJ2-7; possible D gene TRBD1, 5 bases. Trimming took 3 bases from V and 6 from J, leaving 15 bases between them. This CDR3 contains 14 residues. Per the germline V gene, CDR1 is KGHSH and CDR2 is LQKENI. DNA of the CDR3: TGTGCCAGCTCACCTGACAGTCCCCTCCGCGAGCAGTACTTC. It specifies CASSPDSPLREQYF.